Below are 18 T cell receptor beta chains sequenced from a single sample in a study of T cells in Graves' hyperthyroidism and ophthalmopathy. TCR beta CDR3 sequences were amplified from RNA transcripts. HTBI primers were employed in a first-round RT-PCR of the TCR CDR3. TCRdb used MiXCR to reprocess the multiplex PCR reads, holding one entry per CDR3 protein. The table records 550,000 to 600,000 distinct CDR3 sequences, 35% to 55% of them present only once. Sequencing was performed on peripheral blood or thyroid tissue (not recorded which). Every receptor here comes from an adult woman with Graves' disease, either hyperthyroidism or ophthalmopathy (not recorded which).

V is TRBV20-1 and J is TRBJ1-1, with D perhaps matching TRBD1 (5 bases). The CDR3 has 13 residues. Per the germline V gene, CDR1 is DFQATT and CDR2 is SNEGSKA (reference sequence). V was cut by 3 bases and J by 7 bases, with 15 bases left in between. CDR3 in DNA: TGCAGTGCTAGTAGAACGGACATAAATGAAGCTTTCTTT. As protein: CSASRTDINEAFF.

CDR3 protein: CATSREHRGYTF. The CDR3 bases are TGTGCCACCAGCAGAGAACACAGAGGCTACACCTTC. The chain has TRBV15 and TRBJ1-2; the D is unclear. The CDR3 is 12 amino acids. Deletions cut 0 bases from V and 8 bases from J, with 7 bases between. CDR1 and CDR2 (germline): LNHNV, YYDKDF (reference sequence).

The CDR3 nucleotides are TGCAGTGCTAGACCAAACAGGGGGACGAAACTGTTTTTT. Translating it yields CSARPNRGTKLFF. The genes are TRBV20-1 and TRBJ1-4, with 8 bases lining up with TRBD1. Trimming took 2 bases from V and 11 from J; bases not matched to a gene: 7. Looked up from germline, CDR1 is DFQATT and CDR2 is SNEGSKA (reference sequence). The length of the CDR3 is 13 residues.

This clonotype occurred a few times. The chain employs TRBV10-3 and TRBJ2-5; D not resolved. The V end was cut by 3 bases, the J end by 4 bases, with 6 bases between. The CDR3 extends over 12 amino acids. Germline values: CDR1 ENHRY, CDR2 SYGVKD. The CDR3 DNA is TGTGCCATCAGTGACCCCGGAGAGACCCAGTACTTC. This codes for CAISDPGETQYF.

The chain carries TRBV5-1 and TRBJ1-6; 8 positions agree with TRBD1. Germline assignment: CDR1 SGHRS and CDR2 YFSETQ. The CDR3 totals 12 residues. Losses at the gene ends were 3 bases for V and 13 bases for J; bases not matched to a gene: 3. The CDR3 protein is CASSWDRSPLHF. The CDR3 DNA reads TGCGCCAGCAGCTGGGACAGGTCTCCCCTCCACTTT.

V is TRBV5-8 and J is TRBJ2-2, with 7 positions matching TRBD2. Germline V lookup: CDR1 SGHTS, CDR2 YDEGEE. The V and J ends lost 4 bases and 4 bases, in that order; junction bases with no gene match: 10. This CDR3 has 16 residues. The CDR3 spells CASSGGVPGVTGELFF. In nucleotides, the CDR3 is TGTGCCAGCAGCGGGGGGGTCCCGGGCGTCACCGGGGAGCTGTTTTTT.

The genes are TRBV6-1 and TRBJ1-5; no clear D. Between the trimmed V and J ends, which lost 4 bases and 6 bases, there was a span of 10 bases. The CDR3 covers 13 residues. CDR1 and CDR2 from the germline V gene are MNHNS and SASEGT. The chain's CDR3 is CASSGEVGQPQHF. As DNA, the CDR3 is TGTGCCAGCAGTGGTGAGGTTGGTCAGCCCCAGCATTTT.

The rearrangement joins TRBV12-3 or TRBV12-4 to TRBJ1-6; 7 nucleotides line up with TRBD1. This CDR3 comprises 14 residues. V shed 2 bases, J shed 8 bases, and the junction held 3 bases outside the gene matches. The DNA for the CDR3 is TGTGCCAGCAGTTTAAGGGGGCGAGATTCACCCCTCCACTTT. It specifies CASSLRGRDSPLHF.

The chain joins TRBV2 to TRBJ2-2, with a tentative D call TRBD1 (6 bases). CDR1 is SNHLY and CDR2 is FYNNEI in the germline V gene. CDR3 length: 16 residues. V was clipped by 7 bases and J by 1 base, with 16 bases between them. The CDR3 is CASTRTEYLNTGELFF. The CDR3 bases are TGTGCCAGCACTCGGACAGAATACCTGAACACCGGGGAGCTGTTTTTT.

On this clonotype: Germline is not matched at one junction end, which may reflect a read error. The CDR3 sequence: CASRDGIYNSPLHF. The CDR3 DNA sequence: TGTGCCAGCAGGGACGGAATCTATAATTCACCCCTCCACTTT. The V gene is TRBV10-2, the J gene TRBJ1-6; tentatively, D is TRBD1 (5 bases). CDR3 length: 14 residues. Germline CDR1 WSHSY, CDR2 SAAADI.

This clonotype was counted at least ten times. The chain couples TRBV6-6 to TRBJ1-2; D is unresolved. The CDR3 covers 10 residues. V was shortened by 4 bases and J by 4 bases, with 1 base between the two germline ends. CDR1 and CDR2 from the germline V gene are MNHNY and SVGAGI (reference sequence). The CDR3 DNA reads TGTGCCAGCAGTTTCTATGGCTACACCTTC. Amino acids: CASSFYGYTF.

V gene TRBV7-9 combines with J gene TRBJ1-2; TRBD1 matches at 7 bases. Germline CDR1 is SEHNR and CDR2 is FQNEAQ (reference sequence). After removal of 7 bases from V and 8 bases from J, the junction contained 13 bases not matched to a gene. The length of the CDR3 is 14 residues. This CDR3 reads CASTKTRQGDGYTF. CDR3 nucleotides: TGTGCCAGCACCAAAACCAGACAGGGTGACGGCTACACCTTC.

The chain combines TRBV6-5 with TRBJ1-2; 7 positions match TRBD1. Unmatched junction bases numbered 9, after V lost 5 bases and J lost 12 bases. Germline CDR1 is MNHEY and CDR2 is SVGAGI. The CDR3 has 12 residues. CDR3 DNA: TGTGCCAGCAGTAACAGGGGTGCCGGAAACACCTTC. Translating it yields CASSNRGAGNTF.

This clonotype has only a few counts. The J gene is TRBJ2-3, the V gene TRBV2; D is possibly TRBD2 (6 bases). The CDR3 extends over 16 amino acids. Per germline, CDR1 SNHLY and CDR2 FYNNEI. V was clipped by 3 bases and J by 7 bases, with 20 bases between them. CDR3 sequence: CASSDTSLGGRNTQYF. The CDR3 DNA follows: TGTGCCAGCAGTGACACCTCCCTAGGTGGGAGGAATACGCAGTATTTT.

This clonotype was seen ten or more times. This CDR3 reads CASGQGAQETQYF. The CDR3 nucleotides read TGTGCCAGCGGTCAGGGGGCTCAAGAGACCCAGTACTTC. This chain uses TRBV5-5 with TRBJ2-5, with 8 positions matching TRBD1. V trimming: 7 bases; J trimming: 2 bases; junction bases outside the gene matches: 4. The CDR3 spans 13 residues. Germline V gives CDR1 SGHKS, CDR2 YYEKEE (reference sequence).

J is TRBJ2-5 and V is TRBV7-8; TRBD1 agrees at 11 bases. Looked up from germline, CDR1 is SGHVS and CDR2 is FQNEAQ. This CDR3 is built from 16 residues. Unmatched junction bases numbered 9, after V lost 2 bases and J lost 7 bases. The CDR3 bases are TGTGCCAGCAGCTTACCGGGACAGGGGGTCGGAGGGACCCAGTACTTC. This translates into CASSLPGQGVGGTQYF.

This clonotype was counted many times. The chain couples TRBV10-3 to TRBJ1-2; 9 bases map to TRBD1. In germline, CDR1 is ENHRY, CDR2 SYGVKD. The CDR3 spans 17 residues. DNA for the CDR3: TGTGGCCGGCTTACCACAGGGGGCCTTGAGCTTTGCTATGGCTACACCTTC. Translation: CGRLTTGGLELCYGYTF.

This chain links TRBV20-1 with TRBJ1-1; a possible D gene is TRBD1 (5 bases). In germline, CDR1 is DFQATT, CDR2 SNEGSKA (reference sequence). The CDR3 sequence is 14 residues long. Trimming cost V 4 bases and J 1 base, with 13 bases left between them. The CDR3 region is CSAKKGASNTEAFF. CDR3 bases: TGCAGTGCTAAGAAAGGGGCTTCGAACACTGAAGCTTTCTTT.